A single TCR beta chain is shown here with its context. Looked up from germline, CDR1 is LGHNA and CDR2 is YNFKEQ. The length of the CDR3 is 14 residues. V lost 0 bases and J 4 bases, leaving 9 bases between the germline ends. These data are taken from a study of blood T cell repertoires in COVID-19. Study information: The study drew acute and convalescent COVID-19 samples from the United States, Italy and Spain. PBMCs, B-cell-depleted T cells, or T cells were the source of the cDNA or gDNA that made up the material.

In the original processing: From reference gene primer amplification, estimates of nucleated cell counts were derived. Generated by immunoSEQ multiplex PCR, the TCRdb table keeps only in-frame clones and is missing some. That table gives V, J and clone size, and the DNA gave D and trimming. The sample lists about 250,000 clones; over 70% were seen once. J is TRBJ2-5 and V is TRBV4-2, with unresolved D. The sample comprised peripheral blood. This TCR was sampled from a man in his forties with active or convalescent COVID-19. The chain's CDR3 is CASSQDRHRETQYF. The CDR3 DNA follows: TGTGCCAGCAGCCAAGATAGACACAGAGAGACCCAGTACTTC.